The sequence of this TCR beta chain was determined in a study of T cells in Graves' hyperthyroidism and ophthalmopathy. This clonotype has a count of ten or more. There were TCR beta CDR3 regions amplified from RNA transcripts. The HTBI primer set drove a first-round RT-PCR of the TCR CDR3. TCRdb redid the calling of the multiplex PCR reads with MiXCR, one entry per CDR3 protein. The table lists under 300,000 distinct CDR3 sequences, roughly 15% of them singletons. Diagnosis relied on clinical symptoms, serum thyroxine and TRAb, thyroid ultrasound and orbital computed tomography. This CDR3 region has 14 residues. V trimming: 6 bases; J trimming: 6 bases; junction bases outside the gene matches: 11. Looked up from germline, CDR1 is DFQATT and CDR2 is SNEGSKA (reference sequence).

The specimen sequenced was blood. The chain has TRBV20-1 and TRBJ1-5; TRBD1 agrees at 7 bases. This sequence was found in a woman aged 40 to 55 with Graves' hyperthyroidism that later progressed to Graves' ophthalmopathy. The CDR3 DNA sequence: TGCAGTGCCATTCAGGGCCAGGGGGGTCAGCCCCAGCATTTT. The encoded protein is CSAIQGQGGQPQHF.